This T cell receptor beta chain originates from a study of OX40 agonist ivuxolimab in advanced cancers. About the study: Hepatocellular carcinoma, melanoma, renal cell or head and neck cancer was diagnosed in the dose-escalation patients. Age averaged around 59 years (range about 20 to 79), and 82.7% were male.

Profiled with immunoSEQ multiplex PCR; TCRdb holds only in-frame clones, not every one. Here the sample spans 70,000 or so clones, 84% being singletons. Blood specimens came from baseline, cycle 4 day 1, and cycle 7 day 1. The CDR3 totals 17 residues. V gave up 5 bases and J gave up 0 bases; unmatched junction bases: 7. Looked up from germline, CDR1 is SGHTA and CDR2 is FQGTGA. Concerning this clone itself: Its antigen is still unknown.

Study-wide results and limits: Expanded clones belonging to CD8+ T cells outnumbered, on average, those of CD4+.

This receptor was taken from an adult with an advanced solid tumor such as melanoma, head and neck, liver or kidney cancer. The sequenced sample was CD4+ or CD8+ T cells sorted from blood, obtained in a trial of the OX40 agonist ivuxolimab. The chain has TRBV7-3 and TRBJ1-6; the match to TRBD1 covers 7 bases. The CDR3 loop is CASSNRGPSSYNSPLHF. The CDR3 nucleotides are TGTGCCAGCAGCAACAGGGGTCCCAGCTCCTATAATTCACCCCTCCACTTT.